This TCR beta chain was recovered during a study of blood T cell repertoires in COVID-19. Germline V gene data show CDR1 as KGHSH and CDR2 as LQKENI. The CDR3 length is 15 residues. Trimming took off 3 bases at V and 0 bases at J, with 9 bases between the two ends. As originally analysed: Amplifying reference gene primers gave estimates of nucleated cell counts. Only in-frame clones appear in the TCRdb table, and some are missing; sequencing was by immunoSEQ multiplex PCR. The D gene and trimming were derived from the DNA, and the V and J assignments and clone size from that table. The data hold 190,000 or so clones, with around 83% observed a single time.

This TCR came from a man in his fifties or sixties with active or convalescent COVID-19. The rearrangement uses TRBV18 and TRBJ1-3; D gene uncertain. Sample: peripheral blood. The CDR3 reads CASSPGGVSGNTIYF. CDR3 bases: TGTGCCAGCTCACCGGGAGGTGTCTCTGGAAACACCATATATTTT.